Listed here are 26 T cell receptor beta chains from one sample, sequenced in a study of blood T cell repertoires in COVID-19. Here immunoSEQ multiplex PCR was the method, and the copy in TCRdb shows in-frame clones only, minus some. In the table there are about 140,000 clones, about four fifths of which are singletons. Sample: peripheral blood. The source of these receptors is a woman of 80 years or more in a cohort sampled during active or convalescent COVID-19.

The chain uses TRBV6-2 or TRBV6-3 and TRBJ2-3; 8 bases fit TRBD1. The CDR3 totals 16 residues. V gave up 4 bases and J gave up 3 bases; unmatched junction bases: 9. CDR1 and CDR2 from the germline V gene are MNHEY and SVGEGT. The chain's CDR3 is CASSSTTGDGTDTQYF. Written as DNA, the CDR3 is TGTGCCAGCAGTTCCACGACAGGGGATGGGACAGATACGCAGTATTTT.

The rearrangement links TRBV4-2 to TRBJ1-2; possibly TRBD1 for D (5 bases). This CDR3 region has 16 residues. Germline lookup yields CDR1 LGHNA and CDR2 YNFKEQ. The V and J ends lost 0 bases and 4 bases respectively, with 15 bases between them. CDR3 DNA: TGTGCCAGCAGCCAAGACAGGACAACGTTCATCTATGGCTACACCTTC. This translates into CASSQDRTTFIYGYTF.

CDR3 residues: CASSISRTGLGTEAFF. The DNA for the CDR3 is TGTGCCAGTAGTATTTCTCGGACAGGGTTAGGCACTGAAGCTTTCTTT. The chain is built from TRBV19 and TRBJ1-1; TRBD1 matches 8 bases. V was clipped by 3 bases and J by 4 bases; unmatched bases: 10. The CDR3 sequence is 16 residues long. Germline V gene data show CDR1 as LNHDA and CDR2 as SQIVND (reference sequence). Full variable domain (outside the CDR3, taken from reference TRBV19 and TRBJ1-1): DGGITQSPKYLFRKEGQNVTLSCEQNLNHDAMYWYRQDPGQGLRLIYYSQIVNDFQKGDIAEGYSVSREKKESFPLTVTSAQKNPTAFYLCASSISRTGLGTEAFFGQGTRLTVV.

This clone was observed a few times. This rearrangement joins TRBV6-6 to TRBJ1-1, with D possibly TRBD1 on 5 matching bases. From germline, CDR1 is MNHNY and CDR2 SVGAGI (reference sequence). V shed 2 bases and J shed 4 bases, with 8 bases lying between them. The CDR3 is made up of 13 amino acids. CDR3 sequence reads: CASSYGQLTEAFF. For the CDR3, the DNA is TGTGCCAGCAGTTACGGACAACTCACTGAAGCTTTCTTT.

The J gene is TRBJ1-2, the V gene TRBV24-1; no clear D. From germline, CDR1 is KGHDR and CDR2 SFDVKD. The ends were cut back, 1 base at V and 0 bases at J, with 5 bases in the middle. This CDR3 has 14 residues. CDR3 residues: CATSDFTSNYGYTF. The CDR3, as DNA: TGTGCCACCAGTGATTTTACTTCTAACTATGGCTACACCTTC.

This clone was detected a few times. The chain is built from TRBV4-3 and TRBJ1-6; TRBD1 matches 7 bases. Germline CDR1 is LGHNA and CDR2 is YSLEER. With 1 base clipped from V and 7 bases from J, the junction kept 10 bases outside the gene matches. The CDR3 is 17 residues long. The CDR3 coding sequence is TGCGCCAGCAGCCAAGCCTACGAAGACAGGGCCAATTCACCCCTCCACTTT. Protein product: CASSQAYEDRANSPLHF.

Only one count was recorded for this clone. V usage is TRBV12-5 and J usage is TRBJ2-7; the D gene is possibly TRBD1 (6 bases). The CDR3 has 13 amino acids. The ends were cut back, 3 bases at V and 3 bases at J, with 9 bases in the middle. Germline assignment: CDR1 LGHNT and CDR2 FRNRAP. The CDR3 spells CASGFRDNYEQYF. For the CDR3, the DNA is TGTGCTAGTGGTTTCCGGGACAACTACGAGCAGTACTTC.

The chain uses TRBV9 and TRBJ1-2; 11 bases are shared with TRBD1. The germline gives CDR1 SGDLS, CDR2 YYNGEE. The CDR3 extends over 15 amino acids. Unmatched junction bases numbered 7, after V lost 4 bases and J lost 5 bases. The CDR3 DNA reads TGTGCCAGCAGCACCCAATGGGACAGGGGGTATGGCTACACCTTC. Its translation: CASSTQWDRGYGYTF.

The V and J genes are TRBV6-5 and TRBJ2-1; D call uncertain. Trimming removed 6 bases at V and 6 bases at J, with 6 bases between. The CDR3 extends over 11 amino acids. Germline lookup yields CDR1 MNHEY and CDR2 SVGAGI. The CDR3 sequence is CASRKLNEQFF. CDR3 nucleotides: TGTGCCAGCAGAAAACTCAATGAGCAGTTCTTC.

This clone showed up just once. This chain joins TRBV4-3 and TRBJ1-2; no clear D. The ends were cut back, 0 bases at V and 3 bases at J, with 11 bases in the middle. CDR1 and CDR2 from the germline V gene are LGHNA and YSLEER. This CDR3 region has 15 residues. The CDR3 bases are TGCGCCAGCAGCCAAGAGTCTCGAGGGTACTATGGCTACACCTTC. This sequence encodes CASSQESRGYYGYTF.

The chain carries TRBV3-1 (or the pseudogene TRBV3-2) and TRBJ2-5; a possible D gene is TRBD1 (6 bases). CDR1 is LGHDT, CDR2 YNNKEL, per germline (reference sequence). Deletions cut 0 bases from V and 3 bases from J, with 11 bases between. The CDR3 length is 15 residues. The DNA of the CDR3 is TGTGCCAGCAGCCAAGAGGGGGCCCCGGAAGAGACCCAGTACTTC. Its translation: CASSQEGAPEETQYF.

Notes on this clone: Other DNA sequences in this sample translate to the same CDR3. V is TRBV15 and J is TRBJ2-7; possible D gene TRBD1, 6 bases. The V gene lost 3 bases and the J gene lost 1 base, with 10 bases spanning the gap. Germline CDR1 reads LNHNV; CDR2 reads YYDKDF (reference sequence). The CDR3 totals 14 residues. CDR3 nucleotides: TGTGCCACCAGCAGGGGACAAGGGTCCTACGAGCAGTACGTC. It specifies CATSRGQGSYEQYV.

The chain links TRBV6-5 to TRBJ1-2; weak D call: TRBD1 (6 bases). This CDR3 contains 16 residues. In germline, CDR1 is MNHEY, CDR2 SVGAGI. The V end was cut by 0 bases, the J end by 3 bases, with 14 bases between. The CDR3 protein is CASSYSWGGVDYGYTF. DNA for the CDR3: TGTGCCAGCAGTTACTCGTGGGGGGGCGTAGACTATGGCTACACCTTC.

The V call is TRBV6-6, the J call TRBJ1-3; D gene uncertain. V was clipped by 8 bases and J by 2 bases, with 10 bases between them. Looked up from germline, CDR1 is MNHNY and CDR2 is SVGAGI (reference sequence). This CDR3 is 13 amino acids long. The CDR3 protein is CASESLPGNTIYF. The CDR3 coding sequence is TGTGCCAGCGAGTCCCTCCCTGGAAACACCATATATTTT.

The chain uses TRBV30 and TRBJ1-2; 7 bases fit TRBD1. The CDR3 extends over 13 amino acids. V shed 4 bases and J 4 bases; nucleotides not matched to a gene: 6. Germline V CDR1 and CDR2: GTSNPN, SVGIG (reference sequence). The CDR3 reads CAWTQGTVYGYTF. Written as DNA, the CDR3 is TGTGCCTGGACCCAGGGGACAGTCTATGGCTACACCTTC.

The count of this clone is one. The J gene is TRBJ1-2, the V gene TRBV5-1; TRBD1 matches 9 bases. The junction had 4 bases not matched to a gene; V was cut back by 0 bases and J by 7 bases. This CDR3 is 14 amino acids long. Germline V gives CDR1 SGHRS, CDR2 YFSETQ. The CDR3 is CASSLEGQGFGYTF. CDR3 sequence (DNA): TGCGCCAGCAGCTTGGAGGGACAGGGTTTTGGCTACACCTTC.

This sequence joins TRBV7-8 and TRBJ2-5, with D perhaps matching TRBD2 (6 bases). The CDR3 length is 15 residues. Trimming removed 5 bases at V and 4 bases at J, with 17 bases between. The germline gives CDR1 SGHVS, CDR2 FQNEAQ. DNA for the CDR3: TGTGCCAGCAGCCCCGAAAAAGCGGGTGGAGAGACCCAGTACTTC. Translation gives CASSPEKAGGETQYF.

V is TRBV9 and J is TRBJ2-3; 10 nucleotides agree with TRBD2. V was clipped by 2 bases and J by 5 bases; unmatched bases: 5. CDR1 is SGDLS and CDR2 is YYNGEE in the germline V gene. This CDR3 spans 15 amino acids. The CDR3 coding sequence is TGTGCCAGCAGCGTGTCCGGGACTAGCGTAGATACGCAGTATTTT. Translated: CASSVSGTSVDTQYF.

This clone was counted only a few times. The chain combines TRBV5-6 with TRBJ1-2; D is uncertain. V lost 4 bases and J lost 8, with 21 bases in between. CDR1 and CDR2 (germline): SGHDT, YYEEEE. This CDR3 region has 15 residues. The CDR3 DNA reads TGTGCCAGCAGCACGAGGAGGGCGCCCAGTGCGGGCTACACCTTC. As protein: CASSTRRAPSAGYTF.

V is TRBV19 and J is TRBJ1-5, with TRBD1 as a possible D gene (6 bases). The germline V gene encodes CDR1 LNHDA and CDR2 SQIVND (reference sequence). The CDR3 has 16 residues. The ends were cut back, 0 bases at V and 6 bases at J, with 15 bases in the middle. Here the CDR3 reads CASSIDPTPGVQPQHF. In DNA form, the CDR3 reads TGTGCCAGTAGTATAGATCCAACCCCAGGGGTTCAGCCCCAGCATTTT.

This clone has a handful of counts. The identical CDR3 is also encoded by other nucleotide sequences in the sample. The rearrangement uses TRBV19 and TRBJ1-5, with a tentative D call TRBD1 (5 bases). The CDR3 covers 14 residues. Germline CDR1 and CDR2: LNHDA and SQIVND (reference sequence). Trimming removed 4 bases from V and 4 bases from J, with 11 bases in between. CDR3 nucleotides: TGTGCCAGTAGTACCGGGAGGGGTAATCAGCCCCAGCATTTT. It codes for CASSTGRGNQPQHF.

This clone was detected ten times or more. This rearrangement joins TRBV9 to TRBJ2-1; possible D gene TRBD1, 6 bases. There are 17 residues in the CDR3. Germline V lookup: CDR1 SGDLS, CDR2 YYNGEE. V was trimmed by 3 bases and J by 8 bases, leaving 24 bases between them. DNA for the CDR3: TGTGCCAGCAGCGCCCATCCCCCAGGGGCGGTTTTGGATGAGCAGTTCTTC. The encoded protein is CASSAHPPGAVLDEQFF.

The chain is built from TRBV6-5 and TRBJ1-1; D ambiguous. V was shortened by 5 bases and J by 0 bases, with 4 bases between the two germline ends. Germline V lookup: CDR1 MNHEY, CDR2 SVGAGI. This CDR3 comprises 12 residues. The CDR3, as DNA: TGTGCCAGCAGTCAGGTGAACACTGAAGCTTTCTTT. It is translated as CASSQVNTEAFF.

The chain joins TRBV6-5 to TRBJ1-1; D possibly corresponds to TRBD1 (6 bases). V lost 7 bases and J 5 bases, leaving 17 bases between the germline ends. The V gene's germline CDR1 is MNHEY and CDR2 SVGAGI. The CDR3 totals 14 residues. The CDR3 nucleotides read TGTGCCAGCAAGCCCGAGGGACAAAGGACTGAAGCTTTCTTT. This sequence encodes CASKPEGQRTEAFF.

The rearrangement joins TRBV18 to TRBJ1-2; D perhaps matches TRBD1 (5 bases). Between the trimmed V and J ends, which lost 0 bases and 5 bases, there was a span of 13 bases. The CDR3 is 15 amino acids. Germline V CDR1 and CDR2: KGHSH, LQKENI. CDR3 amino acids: CASSPPLTETYGYTF. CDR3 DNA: TGTGCCAGCTCACCACCCCTGACAGAGACGTATGGCTACACCTTC.

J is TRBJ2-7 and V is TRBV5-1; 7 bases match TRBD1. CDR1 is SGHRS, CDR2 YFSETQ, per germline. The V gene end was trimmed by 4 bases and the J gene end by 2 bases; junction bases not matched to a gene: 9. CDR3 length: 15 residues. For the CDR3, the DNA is TGCGCCAGCAGCATCCTAAGGGGGCCGACCTACGAGCAGTACTTC. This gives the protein CASSILRGPTYEQYF. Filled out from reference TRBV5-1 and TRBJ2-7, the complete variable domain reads KAGVTQTPRYLIKTRGQQVTLSCSPISGHRSVSWYQQTPGQGLQFLFEYFSETQRNKGNFPGRFSGRQFSNSRSEMNVSTLELGDSALYLCASSILRGPTYEQYFGPGTRLTVT.